The 10 T cell receptor beta chains below come from one sample, sequenced in a study of Ad26.COV2.S vaccination and SARS-CoV-2 variants. Treatment defined: about 20 received Ad26.COV2.S at low or high dose, single or two shots; roughly five received placebo; per-sample allocation not given. Samples came from day 63 after the first vaccine or placebo injection. Produced via immunoSEQ multiplex PCR; TCRdb's table is partial and in-frame only. The repertoire holds about 350,000 clones, with around nine tenths as singletons. This specimen consisted of peripheral blood, obtained in a trial of Ad26.COV2.S vaccine versus placebo. These TCRs come from a person aged 18 to 59 who received the Ad26.COV2.S COVID-19 vaccine or a placebo.

The genes are TRBV19 and TRBJ2-1, with TRBD2 matching 8 bases. The CDR3 totals 17 residues. Germline V gives CDR1 LNHDA, CDR2 SQIVND (reference sequence). Trimming cost V 3 bases and J 3 bases; bases outside gene matches: 10. The CDR3 sequence: CASSIKGGGPLYNEQFF. The DNA of the CDR3 is TGTGCCAGTAGTATCAAAGGCGGGGGGCCCCTCTACAATGAGCAGTTCTTC.

J is TRBJ2-7 and V is TRBV6-5, with 12 bases identical to TRBD2. The V segment lost 4 bases and the J segment 2 bases; nucleotides outside the gene matches: 6. Germline CDR1 and CDR2: MNHEY and SVGAGI. There are 16 residues in the CDR3. The CDR3 loop is CASSWTSGEGAYEQYF. The CDR3 coding sequence is TGTGCCAGCAGTTGGACTAGCGGGGAAGGGGCCTACGAGCAGTACTTC.

This clone was recorded many times. The sample carries other DNA sequences with the same CDR3. The CDR3 DNA sequence: TGTGCCTGGAGCGCGGGACAGGATAATTCACCCCTCCACTTT. Translation gives CAWSAGQDNSPLHF. The genes are TRBV30 and TRBJ1-6; 8 bases line up with TRBD1. The trim removed 3 bases at V and 5 bases at J, leaving 3 bases unmatched. The CDR3 length is 14 residues. Germline-derived CDR1 and CDR2 are GTSNPN and SVGIG (reference sequence).

The genes are TRBV5-6 and TRBJ1-2, with a weak D call TRBD1 (5 bases). The length of the CDR3 is 18 residues. Trimming removed 2 bases at V and 2 bases at J, with 22 bases between. From germline, CDR1 is SGHDT and CDR2 YYEEEE. CDR3 bases: TGTGCCAGCAGCTTCCTGGACGGAAGGGACTTGATGAACTATGGCTACACCTTC. Translating gives CASSFLDGRDLMNYGYTF.

This clone was seen a single time. V gene TRBV12-5 combines with J gene TRBJ2-1, with 11 bases aligning to TRBD1. CDR1 LGHNT and CDR2 FRNRAP come from the germline V gene. The CDR3 extends over 14 amino acids. The junction had 7 bases not matched to a gene; V was cut back by 6 bases and J by 9 bases. The CDR3 region is CASGWDRGTSEQFF. Written as DNA, the CDR3 is TGTGCTAGTGGCTGGGACAGGGGGACCTCTGAGCAGTTCTTC.

V usage is TRBV18 and J usage is TRBJ2-3; D not resolved. CDR3 length equals 11 residues. Germline CDR1 reads KGHSH; CDR2 reads LQKENI. The V end was cut by 6 bases, the J end by 11 bases, with 12 bases between. The DNA of the CDR3 is TGTGCCAGCTCCCCAGACGATGAGCAGTATTTT. Its translation is CASSPDDEQYF.

The genes are TRBV7-9 and TRBJ2-1; maybe TRBD2 (6 bases). The CDR3 extends over 14 amino acids. V gave up 5 bases and J gave up 8 bases, with 16 bases separating them. Germline V gives CDR1 SEHNR, CDR2 FQNEAQ (reference sequence). The CDR3 reads CASSPGRGNDEQFF. CDR3 bases: TGTGCCAGCAGCCCTGGACGGGGGAACGATGAGCAGTTCTTC.

The V call is TRBV4-1, the J call TRBJ2-1; a weak D match, TRBD2 (5 bases). The V gene's germline CDR1 is MGHRA and CDR2 YSYEKL. There are 15 residues in the CDR3. Trimming pared 4 bases from V and 6 bases from J, leaving 16 bases between. DNA of the CDR3: TGCGCCAGCAGCCGCCAAACGGGAAGCTCCAATGAGCAGTTCTTC. It translates to CASSRQTGSSNEQFF.

The V call is TRBV13, the J call TRBJ1-1; TRBD1 aligns across 7 bases. CDR1 is PRHDT, CDR2 FYEKMQ, per germline (reference sequence). There are 15 residues in the CDR3. The V gene end was trimmed by 6 bases and the J gene end by 5 bases; junction bases not matched to a gene: 12. Written as DNA, the CDR3 is TGTGCCAGCAGTCTAGGAGGGGGCGGGAGGACTGAAGCTTTCTTT. Translated, it gives CASSLGGGGRTEAFF.

The gene calls are TRBV18 and TRBJ2-3; 7 positions agree with TRBD1. CDR1 and CDR2 (germline): KGHSH, LQKENI. V dropped 8 bases and J dropped 5; count of bases not matched to a gene: 7. CDR3 length: 13 residues. CDR3 region: CASGGQAGDTQYF. DNA for the CDR3: TGTGCCAGCGGTGGACAGGCAGGAGATACGCAGTATTTT.